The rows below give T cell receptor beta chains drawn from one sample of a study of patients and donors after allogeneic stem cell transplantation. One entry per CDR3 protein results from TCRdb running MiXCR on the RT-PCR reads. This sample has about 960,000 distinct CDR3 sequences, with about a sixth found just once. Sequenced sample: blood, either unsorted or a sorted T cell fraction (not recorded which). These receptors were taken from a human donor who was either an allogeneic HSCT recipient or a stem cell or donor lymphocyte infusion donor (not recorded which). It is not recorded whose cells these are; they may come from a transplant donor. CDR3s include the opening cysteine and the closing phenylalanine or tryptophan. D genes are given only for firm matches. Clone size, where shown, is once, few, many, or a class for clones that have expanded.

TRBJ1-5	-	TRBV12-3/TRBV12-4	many	TGTGCCAGCAGCCCAGGGGAGGGTAGCAATCAGCCCCAGCATTTT	CASSPGEGSNQPQHF
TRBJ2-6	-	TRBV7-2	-	TGTGCCAGCAGCTTAGCCGTCAGGGGAGCCAACGTCCTGACTTTC	CASSLAVRGANVLTF
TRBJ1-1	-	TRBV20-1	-	TGCAGTGCTAGAGAGTCTGGTATAGACACTGAAGCTTTCTTT	CSARESGIDTEAFF
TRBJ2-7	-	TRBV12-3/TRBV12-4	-	TGTGCCAGCAGTTTTCGATCCGTGCGGGACTCCTACGAGCAGTACTTC	CASSFRSVRDSYEQYF
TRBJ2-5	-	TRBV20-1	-	TGCAGTGCTCCTCGGACGGTTCAAGAGACCCAGTACTTC	CSAPRTVQETQYF
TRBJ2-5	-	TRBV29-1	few	TGCAGCCTGGGCAGGAACCAAGAGACCCAGTACTTC	CSLGRNQETQYF
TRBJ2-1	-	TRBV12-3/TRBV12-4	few	TGTGCCAGCAGTTTCTTGACTATTACGAGCTCCTACAATGAGCAGTTCTTC	CASSFLTITSSYNEQFF
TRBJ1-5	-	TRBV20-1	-	TGCAGTGCTCCCACGAGGAGCCCAAATAGCAATCAGCCCCAGCATTTT	CSAPTRSPNSNQPQHF
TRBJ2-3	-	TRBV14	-	TGTGCCAGCAGGACATGGAGGGATGGAACAGATACGCAGTATTTT	CASRTWRDGTDTQYF
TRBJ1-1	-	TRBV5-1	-	TGCGCCAGCAGCTTGGCGATTGGAGGGGGTGAAGCTTTCTTT	CASSLAIGGGEAFF
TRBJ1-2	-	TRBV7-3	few	TGTGCCAGCAGCTTACCGATCTACACCTTC	CASSLPIYTF
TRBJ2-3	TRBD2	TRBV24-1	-	TGTGCCACCAGTGATTCGCGGCGGGGGGCCAGCACAGATACGCAGTATTTT	CATSDSRRGASTDTQYF
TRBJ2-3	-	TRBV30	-	TGTGCCTGGGCCTGGGGGGCAGATACGCAGTATTTT	CAWAWGADTQYF
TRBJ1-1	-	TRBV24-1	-	TGTGCCACCAGTGATTCCTCTCGGGGGAAGGCTGAAGCTTTCTTT	CATSDSSRGKAEAFF